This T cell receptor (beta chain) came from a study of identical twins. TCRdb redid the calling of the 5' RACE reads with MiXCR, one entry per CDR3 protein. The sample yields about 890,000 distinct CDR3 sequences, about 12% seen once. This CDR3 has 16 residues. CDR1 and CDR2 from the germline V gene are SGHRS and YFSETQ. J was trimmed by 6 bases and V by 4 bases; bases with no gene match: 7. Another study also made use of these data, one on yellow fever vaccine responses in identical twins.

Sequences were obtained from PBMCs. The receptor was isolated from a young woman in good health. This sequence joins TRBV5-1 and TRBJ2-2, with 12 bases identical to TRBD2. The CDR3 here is CASSPELAGGPGELFF. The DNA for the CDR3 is TGCGCCAGCAGCCCAGAACTAGCGGGAGGACCCGGGGAGCTGTTTTTT.